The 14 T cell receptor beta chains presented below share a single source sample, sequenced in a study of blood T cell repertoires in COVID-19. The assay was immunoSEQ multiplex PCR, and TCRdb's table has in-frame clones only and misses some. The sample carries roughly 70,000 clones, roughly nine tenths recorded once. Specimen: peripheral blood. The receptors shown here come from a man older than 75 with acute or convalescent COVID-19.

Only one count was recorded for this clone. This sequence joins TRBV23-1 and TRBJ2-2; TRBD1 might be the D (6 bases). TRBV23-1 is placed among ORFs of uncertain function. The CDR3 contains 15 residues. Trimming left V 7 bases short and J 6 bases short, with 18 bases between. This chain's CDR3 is CASTTTGRRAGELFF. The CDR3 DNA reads TGCGCCAGCACGACTACAGGGAGAAGGGCCGGGGAGCTGTTTTTT.

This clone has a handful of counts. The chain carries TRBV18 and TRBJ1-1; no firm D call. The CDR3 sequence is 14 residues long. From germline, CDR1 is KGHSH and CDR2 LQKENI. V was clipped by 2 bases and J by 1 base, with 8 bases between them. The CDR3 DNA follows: TGTGCCAGCTCACCAAGTTCAGGGAACACTGAAGCTTTCTTT. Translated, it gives CASSPSSGNTEAFF.

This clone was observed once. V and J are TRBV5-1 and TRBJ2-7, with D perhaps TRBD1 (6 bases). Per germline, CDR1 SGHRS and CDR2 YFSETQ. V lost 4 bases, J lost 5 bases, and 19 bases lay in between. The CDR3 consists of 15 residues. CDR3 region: CASSPKTSGAHEQYF. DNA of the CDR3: TGCGCCAGCAGCCCTAAGACTTCAGGGGCCCACGAGCAGTACTTC.

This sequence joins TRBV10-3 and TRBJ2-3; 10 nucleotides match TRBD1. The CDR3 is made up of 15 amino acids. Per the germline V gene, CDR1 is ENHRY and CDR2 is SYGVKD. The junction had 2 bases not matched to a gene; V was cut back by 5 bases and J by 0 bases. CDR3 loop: CAISPGQGSTDTQYF. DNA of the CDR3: TGTGCCATCAGTCCGGGACAGGGGAGCACAGATACGCAGTATTTT.

CDR3 sequence reads: CASLGYEQYF. The CDR3 coding sequence is TGTGCCAGCCTCGGTTACGAGCAGTACTTC. The chain links TRBV6-5 to TRBJ2-7; unclear D gene. Germline values: CDR1 MNHEY, CDR2 SVGAGI. This CDR3 spans 10 amino acids. The V end was cut by 8 bases, the J end by 4 bases, with 6 bases between.

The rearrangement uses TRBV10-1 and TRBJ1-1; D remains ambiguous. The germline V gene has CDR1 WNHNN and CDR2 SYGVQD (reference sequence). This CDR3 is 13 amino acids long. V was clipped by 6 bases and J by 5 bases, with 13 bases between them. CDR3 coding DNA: TGCGCCAGCAGAGTGTCACCGGGGACTGAAGCTTTCTTT. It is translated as CASRVSPGTEAFF.

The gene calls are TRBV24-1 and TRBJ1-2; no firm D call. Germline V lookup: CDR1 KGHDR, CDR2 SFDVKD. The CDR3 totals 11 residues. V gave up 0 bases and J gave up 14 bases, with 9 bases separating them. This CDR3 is CATSDLNSQTF. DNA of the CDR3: TGTGCCACCAGTGATTTGAACAGCCAGACCTTC.

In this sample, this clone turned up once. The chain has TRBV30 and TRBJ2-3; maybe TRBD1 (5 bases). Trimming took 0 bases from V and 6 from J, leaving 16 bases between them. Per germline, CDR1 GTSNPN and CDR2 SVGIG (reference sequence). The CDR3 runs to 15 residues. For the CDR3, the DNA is TGTGCCTGGAGTGTACAGGACATCCCCACCGATACGCAGTATTTT. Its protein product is CAWSVQDIPTDTQYF. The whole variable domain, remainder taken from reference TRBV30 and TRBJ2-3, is SQTIHQWPATLVQPVGSPLSLECTVEGTSNPNLYWYRQAAGRGLQLLFYSVGIGQISSEVPQNLSASRPQDRQFILSSKKLLLSDSGFYLCAWSVQDIPTDTQYFGPGTRLTVL.

The CDR3 DNA reads TGTGCCAGCAGCGTTGGACAGGATGGAAACACCATATATTTT. Protein: CASSVGQDGNTIYF. The V call is TRBV9, the J call TRBJ1-3; 7 bases map to TRBD1. V lost 2 bases, J lost 3 bases, and 2 bases stayed unmatched. The germline V gene has CDR1 SGDLS and CDR2 YYNGEE. The CDR3 extends over 14 amino acids.

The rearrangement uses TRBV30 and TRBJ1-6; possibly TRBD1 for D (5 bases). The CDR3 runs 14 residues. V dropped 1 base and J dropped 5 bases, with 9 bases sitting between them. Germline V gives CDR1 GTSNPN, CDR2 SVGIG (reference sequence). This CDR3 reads CAWSGGQDNSPLHF. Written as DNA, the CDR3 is TGTGCCTGGAGTGGCGGACAAGATAATTCACCCCTCCACTTT.

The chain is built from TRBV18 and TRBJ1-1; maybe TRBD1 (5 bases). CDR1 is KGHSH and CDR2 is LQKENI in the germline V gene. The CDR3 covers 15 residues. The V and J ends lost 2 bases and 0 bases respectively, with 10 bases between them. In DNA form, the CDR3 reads TGTGCCAGCTCACCAGGGACTATTATGAACACTGAAGCTTTCTTT. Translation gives CASSPGTIMNTEAFF. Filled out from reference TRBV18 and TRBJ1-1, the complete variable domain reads NAGVMQNPRHLVRRRGQEARLRCSPMKGHSHVYWYRQLPEEGLKFMVYLQKENIIDESGMPKERFSAEFPKEGPSILRIQQVVRGDSAAYFCASSPGTIMNTEAFFGQGTRLTVV.

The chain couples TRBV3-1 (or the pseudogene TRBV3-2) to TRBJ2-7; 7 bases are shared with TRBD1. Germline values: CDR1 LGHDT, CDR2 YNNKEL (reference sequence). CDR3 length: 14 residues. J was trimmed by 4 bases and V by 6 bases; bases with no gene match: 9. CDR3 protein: CASSLPGQQYEQYF. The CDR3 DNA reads TGTGCCAGCAGTCTTCCGGGACAGCAATACGAGCAGTACTTC.

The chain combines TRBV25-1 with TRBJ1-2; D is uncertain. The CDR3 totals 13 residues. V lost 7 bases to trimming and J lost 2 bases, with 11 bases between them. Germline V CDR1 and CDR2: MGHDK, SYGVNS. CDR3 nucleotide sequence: TGTGCCAGCAATCCCGGCGGGAACTATGGCTACACCTTC. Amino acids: CASNPGGNYGYTF.

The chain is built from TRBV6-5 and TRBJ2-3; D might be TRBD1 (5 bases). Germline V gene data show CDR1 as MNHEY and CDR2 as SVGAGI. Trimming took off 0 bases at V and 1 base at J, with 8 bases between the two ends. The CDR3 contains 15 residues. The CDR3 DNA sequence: TGTGCCAGCAGTTACTCGTGGGGCGGCACAGATACGCAGTATTTT. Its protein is CASSYSWGGTDTQYF.